This T cell receptor beta chain was identified in a study of OX40 agonist ivuxolimab in advanced cancers. Study overall: Cohort: 65% to 90% men, mean age 60, aged about 23 to 80. Points from the study as a whole: The specificity for antigen of the expanded peripheral T cells was not determined.

Germline loops: CDR1 LGHNA, CDR2 YSLEER. Trimming removed 1 base from V and 1 base from J, with 11 bases in between. This CDR3 spans 16 amino acids. Autoimmune disease history or systemic immunosuppression was exclusionary. Clones were read by immunoSEQ multiplex PCR, and TCRdb kept only the in-frame ones, dropping some. The table shows about 46,000 clones, with roughly 90% occurring only once. A note on this clone: Its antigen is not identified.

Specimen: CD4+ or CD8+ T cells sorted from blood, collected in a trial of the OX40 agonist ivuxolimab. J is TRBJ2-1 and V is TRBV4-3; D perhaps matches TRBD2 (6 bases). The receptor was derived from an adult with an advanced solid tumor such as melanoma, head and neck, liver or kidney cancer. The CDR3 DNA is TGCGCCAGCAGCCAAGGGGGGGTTCGTTCCTACAATGAGCAGTTCTTC. It translates to CASSQGGVRSYNEQFF.